The rows below give T cell receptor beta chains drawn from one sample of a study of CXCR3-negative and CXCR3-positive naive CD8 T cells. TCRdb re-called the 5' RACE reads; one entry per CDR3 protein, DNA not given. The sample has roughly 140,000 distinct CDR3 sequences. Sample: naive CXCR3+ CD8+ T cells from blood. The receptors shown here come from a human donor in good health. Some clones in this sample may be carry-over from other donors' samples. CDR3s include the opening cysteine and the closing phenylalanine or tryptophan. Each record gives: J gene, V gene, CDR3 protein.

TRBJ2-2 TRBV29-1 CSVVPVDSKDGELFF
TRBJ2-3 TRBV27 CASSLIGPADTQYF
TRBJ2-3 TRBV28 CASSFPEDPDTQYF
TRBJ1-2 TRBV6-5 CASSSLTGSLYGYTF
TRBJ2-1 TRBV20-1 CSAREVGVDYNEQFF
TRBJ2-3 TRBV11-2 CASSLVLPYQYF
TRBJ2-1 TRBV6-5 CASSYSRTQATYNEQFF
TRBJ2-7 TRBV28 CASSEGTSGYEQYF
TRBJ2-3 TRBV29-1 CSVVASGGPDTQYF
TRBJ2-1 TRBV7-3 CASSSGAGPTYEQFF
TRBJ2-7 TRBV29-1 CSVMSARGPGAYEQYF
TRBJ2-1 TRBV18 CASSQSSGDSNNEQFF
TRBJ2-1 TRBV7-2 CASSLDPRGVQFF
TRBJ2-7 TRBV6-5 CASRLSSYEQYF
TRBJ1-1 TRBV6-6 CASVDRGNTEAFF
TRBJ1-5 TRBV5-1 CASSLLPRTGFSNQPQHF
TRBJ2-7 TRBV27 CASSLGSSEQYF
TRBJ2-7 TRBV7-3 CASMLKPGYEQYF
TRBJ2-1 TRBV5-1 CASRPGQEQFF
TRBJ2-1 TRBV11-2 CASSATSGTYNEQFF
TRBJ2-7 TRBV30 CAWGDGSSYEQYF
TRBJ2-1 TRBV12-2 CASRLGQGGDNEQFF
TRBJ1-1 TRBV10-3 CAINTGGPEAFF
TRBJ2-1 TRBV6-5 CASSSGPKEFF
TRBJ2-2 TRBV7-6 CASRRYTGELFF
TRBJ2-7 TRBV7-8 CASSEGVMSYEQYF
TRBJ1-4 TRBV7-2 CASSNTGSMNEKLFF
TRBJ2-7 TRBV9 CASSVEDSGGEQYF
TRBJ2-2 TRBV12-3/TRBV12-4 CASSGDGGSETGELFF
TRBJ2-7 TRBV7-9 CASSPGPTATYEQYF
TRBJ1-2 TRBV29-1 CSVGGGNYGYTF
TRBJ1-1 TRBV12-3/TRBV12-4 CASSFGGERTEAFF
TRBJ2-1 TRBV13 CASSLGVAEIYNEQFF
TRBJ2-3 TRBV29-1 CSVVTATDTQYF
TRBJ2-2 TRBV2 CASVGRNTGELFF
TRBJ2-5 TRBV12-3/TRBV12-4 CASSTRLAGGPGQETQYF
TRBJ2-1 TRBV7-8 CASSLAGLSYNEQFF
TRBJ2-1 TRBV19 CASSMDGLAGVDSYNEQFF
TRBJ2-2 TRBV10-2 CASSEGPTGELFF
TRBJ1-1 TRBV30 CAWSGQGARGTEAFF
TRBJ2-2 TRBV6-5 CASSYSPTGKVGELFF
TRBJ2-1 TRBV29-1 CSVEEDWSYNEQFF
TRBJ2-3 TRBV29-1 CSVEGSRSTDTQYF
TRBJ2-7 TRBV29-1 CSVEEGNSYEQYF
TRBJ2-1 TRBV20-1 CSARPPLLAGEQFF
TRBJ1-2 TRBV29-1 CSVGTGQGFGYGYTF
TRBJ2-5 TRBV14 CASSQDPSVASETQYF
TRBJ2-7 TRBV2 CASVGTASYEQYF
TRBJ1-5 TRBV12-3/TRBV12-4 CASSPAGTFNQPQHF
TRBJ2-5 TRBV14 CASSQDVFAGEWETQYF
TRBJ2-3 TRBV6-6 CASSFGTSSNTQYF
TRBJ2-5 TRBV25-1 CASSFRAREDQYF
TRBJ1-5 TRBV4-1 CASSQNQGEGQPQHF
TRBJ2-1 TRBV5-5 CASSLVAEQFF
TRBJ2-7 TRBV20-1 CSARDLSSGTYEQYF
TRBJ2-3 TRBV7-9 CASSSDPSGGTDTQYF
TRBJ2-1 TRBV11-2 CASSLDRRRSAYNEQFF
TRBJ2-5 TRBV27 CASATSGETQYF